The rows below give T cell receptor beta chains drawn from one sample of a study of T cells in Graves' hyperthyroidism and ophthalmopathy. Each CDR3 protein gets one entry after TCRdb re-called the multiplex PCR reads with MiXCR. The sample records hundreds of thousands of distinct CDR3 sequences, roughly 37% being singletons. Sequenced sample: blood. The receptors originated from a man younger than 30 with Graves' hyperthyroidism. CDR3s include the opening cysteine and the closing phenylalanine or tryptophan. D genes are given only for firm matches. Part of the rows lack a size; the others show once, few, many or a class for expanded clones.

j_gene	d_gene	v_gene	abundance	len	CDR3nt	CDR3aa
TRBJ2-5	.	TRBV7-3	.	14	TGTGCCAGCAGCTTAAGGGGTGTGGGCGAGACCCAGTACTTC	CASSLRGVGETQYF
TRBJ1-2	.	TRBV19	many	13	TGTGCCAGTAGTATTACCCGTAACTATGGCTACACCTTC	CASSITRNYGYTF
TRBJ1-2	.	TRBV9	few	15	TGTGCCAGCAGCGTCCTACAGGCGTCTGAGTCTGGCTACACCTTC	CASSVLQASESGYTF
TRBJ1-3	TRBD1	TRBV20-1	many	14	TGCAGTGCTAGTATGGACAGGGAAGGAAACACCATATATTTT	CSASMDREGNTIYF
TRBJ2-5	TRBD1	TRBV9	.	14	TGTGCCAGCAGCGAGGGACAGACCCAAGAGACCCAGTACTTC	CASSEGQTQETQYF
TRBJ1-1	TRBD1	TRBV20-1	.	13	TGCAGTGCCCGCCGGGACAGGGATAAGGAAGCTTTCTTT	CSARRDRDKEAFF
TRBJ2-2	.	TRBV7-3	few	14	TGTGCCAGCAGCTTCACAGAATACACCGGGGAGCTGTTTTTT	CASSFTEYTGELFF
TRBJ1-1	.	TRBV19	many	11	TGTGCCAGTAGTATCCGGAGGGCGGCTTTCTTT	CASSIRRAAFF
TRBJ1-3	.	TRBV7-2	.	14	TGTGCCAGCAGCCAAGACCAGGCCCGAAACACCATATATTTT	CASSQDQARNTIYF
TRBJ1-5	.	TRBV19	.	15	TGTGCCTGGAGCGACGGGACATTCGGCAATCAGCCCCAGCATTTT	CAWSDGTFGNQPQHF
TRBJ1-1	.	TRBV9	.	14	TGTGCCAGCAGCGTAGCTACGGGGAAGACTGAAGCTTTCTTT	CASSVATGKTEAFF
TRBJ2-7	.	TRBV5-4	.	14	TGTGCCAGCAGCAGGTTTTCAGGGACCTACGAGCAGTACTTC	CASSRFSGTYEQYF
TRBJ1-4	TRBD1	TRBV24-1	.	14	TGTGCCACCAGCGCAGGGGGGGGTCATGAAAAACTGTTTTTT	CATSAGGGHEKLFF
TRBJ1-1	.	TRBV29-1	.	12	TGCAGCCCTACTTCGGGGAACACTGAAGCTTTCTTT	CSPTSGNTEAFF
TRBJ1-4	.	TRBV2	many	14	TGTGCCAGCAGTGAAAGGGCCGAGAATGAAAAACTGTTTTTT	CASSERAENEKLFF
TRBJ2-7	.	TRBV7-8	once	12	TGTGCCAGCAGAAATACGCACTACGAGCAGTACTTC	CASRNTHYEQYF
TRBJ2-7	.	TRBV7-2	few	15	TGTGCCAGCAGCTTATCAGCTATAAAAGTTTACGAGCAGTACTTC	CASSLSAIKVYEQYF
TRBJ1-1	TRBD1	TRBV29-1	.	13	TGCAGCGGCAAAACAGGGGATTACACTGAAGCTTTCTTT	CSGKTGDYTEAFF
TRBJ2-3	TRBD1	TRBV7-8	.	17	TGTGCCAGCAGCTTAAACGCACCCGGGACAGGCACAGATACGCAGTATTTT	CASSLNAPGTGTDTQYF
TRBJ2-7	TRBD2	TRBV10-3	.	17	TGTGCCATCAGTGAGTTAACGGCTAGCGGGGGCGTCGGGGAGCTGTACTTC	CAISELTASGGVGELYF
TRBJ1-1	.	TRBV12-3/TRBV12-4	.	14	TGTGCCAGCAGTTTAGCTACAGGGACCGCTGAAGCTTTCTTT	CASSLATGTAEAFF
TRBJ2-7	.	TRBV20-1	many	13	TGCAGTGCTAGCGACAGGCGATCCTACGAGCAGTACTTC	CSASDRRSYEQYF
TRBJ2-2	TRBD2	TRBV4-3	.	17	TGCGCCAGCAGCCAAGAGAGACTAGCGACGAACACCGGGGAGCTGTTTTTT	CASSQERLATNTGELFF
TRBJ2-5	.	TRBV7-9	.	14	TGTGCCAGCAGCTTACATCAACTAGAAGAGACCCAGTACTTC	CASSLHQLEETQYF
TRBJ2-1	TRBD1	TRBV15	.	13	TGTGCCACCAGCAGTAACAGGGGGAAAGAGCAGTTCTTC	CATSSNRGKEQFF
TRBJ2-5	.	TRBV25-1	.	18	TGTGCCAGCCCGTTGGGACTCACACCCCCAGGCCGCCAAGAGACCCAGTACTTC	CASPLGLTPPGRQETQYF
TRBJ2-2	TRBD1	TRBV9	.	17	TGTGCCAGCAGTAATTCTCCGGGACAGGGATTCACCGGGGAGCTGTTTTTT	CASSNSPGQGFTGELFF
TRBJ1-2	TRBD1	TRBV12-3/TRBV12-4	.	14	TGTGCCAGCAGCCCCCTACAGGGGACATATGGCTACACCTTC	CASSPLQGTYGYTF
TRBJ1-1	.	TRBV10-3	.	13	TGTGCCATCAGGACTACAGGGAACACTGAAGCTTTCTTT	CAIRTTGNTEAFF
TRBJ1-1	.	TRBV29-1	many	14	TGCAGCGTTGAAGTTCCGGAGAGAAACACTGAAGCTTTCTTT	CSVEVPERNTEAFF
TRBJ1-5	TRBD1	TRBV28	.	12	TGTGCCAGCAGACTTAGGGACAGCTTCCAGCATTTT	CASRLRDSFQHF
TRBJ2-5	TRBD2	TRBV7-2	few	15	TGTGCCAGCAGCCTGCCTCTAGCGGGTGGAGAGACCCAGTACTTC	CASSLPLAGGETQYF
TRBJ2-2	TRBD1	TRBV5-6	few	15	TGTGCCAGCAGAAAGGACAGGGGTGGCACCGGGGAGCTGTTTTTT	CASRKDRGGTGELFF
TRBJ1-2	.	TRBV7-9	few	16	TGCGCCAGCACGAGGGGGGCCCAGATACTTAACTATGGCTACACCTTC	CASTRGAQILNYGYTF
TRBJ1-1	.	TRBV25-1	many	12	TGTGCCAGCAGAGGGAAGAACACTGAAGCTTTCTTT	CASRGKNTEAFF
TRBJ1-5	TRBD1	TRBV6-6	few	13	TGTGCCAGCAGTGTCTCCGGGACAGGGAATTCTCATTTT	CASSVSGTGNSHF
TRBJ2-2	.	TRBV12-3/TRBV12-4	few	14	TGTGCCAGCATCCCCCCGTGGGGGACCGGGGAGCTGTTTTTT	CASIPPWGTGELFF
TRBJ1-2	TRBD1	TRBV7-2	.	14	TGTGCCAGCAGCCATCGACAGGGTTTTGGAGGCTACACCTTC	CASSHRQGFGGYTF
TRBJ2-5	.	TRBV29-1	many	11	TGCAGCGTTGGCAAGAAAGAGACCCAGTACTTC	CSVGKKETQYF
TRBJ1-2	.	TRBV7-2	.	16	TGTGCCAGCAGCGAGGGGGGCGCGAGGTCCAACTATGGCTACACCTTC	CASSEGGARSNYGYTF
TRBJ2-7	.	TRBV6-5	.	12	TGTGCCAGCAACGCTTACTTCTACGAGCAGTACTTC	CASNAYFYEQYF
TRBJ2-2	TRBD2	TRBV19	.	16	TGTGCCAGTAGAGGGGGGGGACTAGCGCTGACCGGGGAGCTGTTTTTT	CASRGGGLALTGELFF
TRBJ2-5	TRBD1	TRBV29-1	many	13	TGCAGCGTTGTACAGGGGATAGGCGAGACCCAGTACTTC	CSVVQGIGETQYF
TRBJ1-1	.	TRBV2	many	14	TGTGCCAGCAGTGAAGCTGGGCGGCGGACTGAAGCTTTCTTT	CASSEAGRRTEAFF
TRBJ2-5	.	TRBV7-8	many	14	TGTGCCAGCAGCTTACGGGTCTTAGGGGAGACCCAGTACTTC	CASSLRVLGETQYF
TRBJ2-2	.	TRBV10-3	.	14	TGTGCCATCAGTGAGTCAGGAGGGCTGGGGGAGCTGTTTTTT	CAISESGGLGELFF
TRBJ1-1	.	TRBV30	.	13	TGTGCCTGGAGTGCCCTGCCAGGCGCTGAAGCTTTCTTT	CAWSALPGAEAFF
TRBJ1-1	.	TRBV6-1	.	15	TGTGCCAGCAGTGAAGCGTCGCCACAGGACACTGAAGCTTTCTTT	CASSEASPQDTEAFF
TRBJ2-5	TRBD1	TRBV7-6	.	15	TGTGCCAGCAGCTTGGGGCGACAGGGCTTGGAGACCCAGTACTTC	CASSLGRQGLETQYF
TRBJ2-2	.	TRBV19	once	15	TGTGCCAGTAGTATAGTGCCAGGGGTTACCGGGGAGCTGTTTTTT	CASSIVPGVTGELFF
TRBJ2-5	.	TRBV20-1	many	11	TGCAGTGCCCCCCCCGCGGAGACCCAGTACTTC	CSAPPAETQYF
TRBJ2-7	.	TRBV5-4	.	17	TGTGCCAGCAGCGTAGAAGGGCAGGGGGACTCCTCCTACGAGCAGTACTTC	CASSVEGQGDSSYEQYF
TRBJ2-7	.	TRBV5-6	.	16	TGTGCCAGCAGCTTGGAACGCCTCACAGGATCCTACGAGCAGTACTTC	CASSLERLTGSYEQYF
TRBJ2-6	.	TRBV7-2	.	11	TGTGCCAGCAGCGGGGGCCACACTGAAGCTTTC	CASSGGHTEAF
TRBJ2-7	TRBD1	TRBV20-1	few	13	TGCAGTGCAGCCGGGACAGGCTCCTACGAGCAGTACTTC	CSAAGTGSYEQYF
TRBJ1-2	.	TRBV2	once	13	TGTGCCAGCAGTTTGATAAGGGGCTATGGCTACACCTTC	CASSLIRGYGYTF
TRBJ1-3	TRBD1	TRBV10-3	.	13	TGTGCCATCAGTAGACAGGGCTCAAACACCATATATTTT	CAISRQGSNTIYF
TRBJ1-1	.	TRBV5-6	.	14	TGTGCCAGCTCCTCAGCGGCAATGGGCACTGAAGCTTTCTTT	CASSSAAMGTEAFF